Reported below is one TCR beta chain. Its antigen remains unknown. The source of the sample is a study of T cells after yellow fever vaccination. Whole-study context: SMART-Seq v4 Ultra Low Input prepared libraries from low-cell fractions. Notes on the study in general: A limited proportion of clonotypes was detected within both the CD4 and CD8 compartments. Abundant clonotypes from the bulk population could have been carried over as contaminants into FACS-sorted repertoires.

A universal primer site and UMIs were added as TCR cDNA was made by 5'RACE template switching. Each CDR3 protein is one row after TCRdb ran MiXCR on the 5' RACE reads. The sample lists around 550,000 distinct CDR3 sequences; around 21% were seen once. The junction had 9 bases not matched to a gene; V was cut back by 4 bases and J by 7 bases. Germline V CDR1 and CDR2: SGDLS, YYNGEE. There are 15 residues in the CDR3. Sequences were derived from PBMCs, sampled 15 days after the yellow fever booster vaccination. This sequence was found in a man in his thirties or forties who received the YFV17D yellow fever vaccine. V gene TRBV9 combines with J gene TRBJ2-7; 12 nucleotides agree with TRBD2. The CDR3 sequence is CASSPRLAGVGEQYF. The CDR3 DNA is TGTGCCAGCAGCCCGCGACTAGCGGGAGTTGGTGAGCAGTACTTC.